The source of this T cell receptor (beta chain) is a study of cytomegalovirus exposure and HLA in healthy donors. General study results and limits: Among CMV-associated TCR beta chains, most appeared HLA-restricted in a later analysis. Later, TCR association rates were found to vary by HLA locus, highest for DRB1 and lowest for HLA-C. Reports indicate that TCR beta sequences accurately predicted the HLA-A and HLA-B alleles of most subjects.

The study ran its PCR with 60 Vbeta and 13 Jbeta primers. Data came from immunoSEQ multiplex PCR; TCRdb stores just in-frame clones and leaves some out. The table lists approximately 89,000 clones, about 85% of them singletons. Points on this clone: What it binds is not known. The DNA is left out, because the CDR3 cannot be placed on it with certainty; the CDR3 is given as TCRdb lists it.

Donors sampled were nominally healthy, though unrecorded immune exposures were likely. This receptor was identified in a man in his forties or fifties in good health and CMV-seropositive. The material sequenced was PBMCs.

This chain's CDR3 is CASILGSTEAFF. The gene calls are TRBV6-5 and TRBJ1-1. CDR1 MNHEY and CDR2 SVGAGI come from the germline V gene. The CDR3 spans 12 amino acids, including both terminal residues.